A single sample is the source of the 18 T cell receptor beta chains below, sequenced in a study of OX40 agonist ivuxolimab in advanced cancers. The table came from immunoSEQ multiplex PCR; TCRdb's copy has only in-frame clones and leaves some out. The sample contains approximately 76,000 clones, 88% of which appear only once. Sequencing used CD4+ or CD8+ T cells sorted from blood, obtained in a trial of the OX40 agonist ivuxolimab. Source of these receptors: an adult with an advanced solid tumor such as melanoma, head and neck, liver or kidney cancer.

The genes are TRBV15 and TRBJ1-6; a possible D gene is TRBD1 (5 bases). The CDR3 has 14 residues. Deletions cut 3 bases from V and 4 bases from J, with 7 bases between. Germline assignment: CDR1 LNHNV and CDR2 YYDKDF (reference sequence). The CDR3 DNA reads as TGTGCCACCAGCAGGCAGGGATATAATTCACCCCTCCACTTT. It codes for CATSRQGYNSPLHF.

The chain has TRBV29-1 and TRBJ2-3, with 9 nucleotides matching TRBD1. The junction had 11 bases not matched to a gene; V was cut back by 7 bases and J by 9 bases. Looked up from germline, CDR1 is SQVTM and CDR2 is ANQGSEA. The CDR3 is 13 residues long. CDR3 coding DNA: TGCAGCGGAGGGACAGGGCCCGAGCGGACGCAGTATTTT. It yields the protein CSGGTGPERTQYF.

The chain carries TRBV6-5 and TRBJ1-6; a weak D match, TRBD1 (5 bases). The CDR3 is 14 residues long. Per germline, CDR1 MNHEY and CDR2 SVGAGI. The V and J ends lost 2 bases and 7 bases respectively, with 9 bases between them. The CDR3: CASSYERQNSPLHF. The CDR3 DNA sequence: TGTGCCAGCAGTTACGAACGACAGAATTCACCCCTCCACTTT.

CDR3 coding DNA: TGTGCCACCAGCAGAGATATGGGACCTACCTACGAGCAGTACTTC. Translating gives CATSRDMGPTYEQYF. V usage is TRBV15 and J usage is TRBJ2-7; TRBD1 or TRBD2 may be the D gene (5 bases each). Trimming removed 0 bases at V and 2 bases at J, with 11 bases between. Germline V gene sequence: CDR1 LNHNV, CDR2 YYDKDF (reference sequence). The CDR3 has 15 amino acids. Based on the CDR3 plus reference TRBV15 and TRBJ2-7, the full variable domain is DAMVIQNPRYQVTQFGKPVTLSCSQTLNHNVMYWYQQKSSQAPKLLFHYYDKDFNNEADTPDNFQSRRPNTSFCFLDIRSPGLGDTAMYLCATSRDMGPTYEQYFGPGTRLTVT.

Concerning this clone itself: The sample contains more than one DNA sequence encoding this CDR3. The chain is built from TRBV28 and TRBJ2-7; D gene ambiguous. The length of the CDR3 is 14 residues. The V end was cut by 10 bases, the J end by 4 bases, with 20 bases between. CDR1 is MDHEN and CDR2 is SYDVKM in the germline V gene. CDR3 sequence (DNA): TGTGCCATCGAGGAGAGACGACCCTCTTACGAGCAGTACTTC. Amino acids: CAIEERRPSYEQYF.

This chain's CDR3 is CASSPRGFWEDTEAFF. The DNA for the CDR3 is TGTGCCAGCAGCCCCAGGGGGTTCTGGGAGGACACTGAAGCTTTCTTT. This rearrangement joins TRBV14 to TRBJ1-1, with TRBD1 identical over 7 bases. Germline-derived CDR1 and CDR2 are SGHDN and FVKESK. V shed 4 bases, J shed 3 bases, and the junction held 11 bases outside the gene matches. This CDR3 has 16 residues.

The chain employs TRBV5-5 and TRBJ2-1; 10 bases are a match to TRBD1. This CDR3 comprises 19 residues. CDR1 and CDR2 (germline): SGHKS, YYEKEE (reference sequence). V lost 4 bases to trimming and J lost 4 bases; unmatched junction nucleotides: 17. This CDR3 is CASSPLGVRDRGEYNEQFF. The CDR3 bases are TGTGCCAGCAGCCCACTCGGAGTTCGGGACAGGGGCGAGTACAATGAGCAGTTCTTC.

The chain carries TRBV7-2 and TRBJ1-1, with D possibly TRBD1 on 5 matching bases. This CDR3 has 13 amino acids. V was cut by 6 bases and J by 1 base, with 9 bases left in between. Germline V gives CDR1 SGHTA, CDR2 FQGNSA. The CDR3 nucleotides are TGTGCCAGCAGACCCGGGACGAACACTGAAGCTTTCTTT. Translating gives CASRPGTNTEAFF.

The rearrangement links TRBV7-9 to TRBJ2-7; D unclear. This CDR3 is built from 16 residues. Trimming removed 11 bases from V and 0 bases from J, with 23 bases in between. Per germline, CDR1 SEHNR and CDR2 FQNEAQ (reference sequence). In DNA form, the CDR3 reads TGTGCCTCGCTTCTGCAGCACCCGTCGGGCTCCTACGAGCAGTACTTC. Its translation: CASLLQHPSGSYEQYF.

J is TRBJ2-5 and V is TRBV19, with D perhaps given as TRBD1 or TRBD2 (5 bases each). Trimming left V 5 bases short and J 2 bases short, with 18 bases between. The germline CDR1 and CDR2 sequences are LNHDA and SQIVND (reference sequence). The CDR3 has 16 residues. As DNA, the CDR3 is TGTGCCAGTAGTCCGGGACGTGTTTTCTTACAAGAGACCCAGTACTTC. Its translation is CASSPGRVFLQETQYF. Full variable domain (remainder filled in from reference TRBV19 and TRBJ2-5): DGGITQSPKYLFRKEGQNVTLSCEQNLNHDAMYWYRQDPGQGLRLIYYSQIVNDFQKGDIAEGYSVSREKKESFPLTVTSAQKNPTAFYLCASSPGRVFLQETQYFGPGTRLLVL.

The rearrangement joins TRBV30 to TRBJ1-4; perhaps TRBD1 as D (5 bases). V dropped 2 bases and J dropped 8 bases, with 18 bases sitting between them. The CDR3 runs to 15 residues. CDR1 and CDR2 (germline): GTSNPN, SVGIG (reference sequence). DNA for the CDR3: TGTGCCTGGAGTAATAGGGGAAGTCTTGGCGAAAAACTGTTTTTT. Residues: CAWSNRGSLGEKLFF.

The V and J genes are TRBV27 and TRBJ2-3, with no clear D. Trimming took 5 bases from V and 4 from J, leaving 10 bases between them. The CDR3 consists of 13 residues. Germline V gene data show CDR1 as MNHEY and CDR2 as SMNVEV (reference sequence). The CDR3 spells CASSKGLADTQYF. CDR3 coding DNA: TGTGCCAGCAGTAAAGGGTTGGCAGATACGCAGTATTTT.

The chain recombines TRBV7-9 with TRBJ2-3; D gene ambiguous. Per germline, CDR1 SEHNR and CDR2 FQNEAQ (reference sequence). V was trimmed by 4 bases and J by 2 bases, leaving 13 bases between them. CDR3 length: 15 residues. The CDR3, as DNA: TGTGCCAGCAGCTCCATGGGATTTAACACAGATACGCAGTATTTT. It codes for CASSSMGFNTDTQYF.

The chain carries TRBV19 and TRBJ2-7; D remains ambiguous. V was trimmed by 6 bases and J by 6 bases, leaving 18 bases between them. The length of the CDR3 is 14 residues. Germline V gene lookup returns CDR1 LNHDA and CDR2 SQIVND (reference sequence). This CDR3 is CASRKDPLGSEQYF. The CDR3 nucleotides are TGTGCCAGTAGGAAGGACCCCCTCGGATCCGAGCAGTACTTC.

The rearrangement uses TRBV9 and TRBJ1-2; D gene ambiguous. The CDR3 loop spans 11 amino acids. V was pared by 5 bases and J by 7 bases, with 9 bases between. Germline assignment: CDR1 SGDLS and CDR2 YYNGEE. In DNA, the CDR3 is TGTGCCAGCAGTCGGGATTTTGGCTACACCTTC. It translates to CASSRDFGYTF.

The V call is TRBV19, the J call TRBJ2-3; no reliable D call. The CDR3 has 14 amino acids. Germline-derived CDR1 and CDR2 are LNHDA and SQIVND (reference sequence). Trimming took off 5 bases at V and 2 bases at J, with 11 bases between the two ends. CDR3 amino acids: CASSETTDTDTQYF. CDR3 bases: TGTGCCAGTAGTGAGACAACTGACACAGATACGCAGTATTTT.

V is TRBV10-3 and J is TRBJ1-1; unclear D gene. The CDR3 length is 13 residues. Trimming shortened V by 8 bases and J by 2 bases, and 12 bases separated the two germline ends. The germline gives CDR1 ENHRY, CDR2 SYGVKD. The CDR3 protein is CAIRDAVNTEAFF. The CDR3 DNA sequence: TGTGCCATCCGAGACGCGGTTAACACTGAAGCTTTCTTT.

The chain joins TRBV11-2 to TRBJ2-3; D uncertain. The V end lost 1 base, the J end lost 3 bases, and 5 bases lay between the germline ends. The CDR3 covers 13 residues. The germline gives CDR1 SGHAT, CDR2 FQNNGV. CDR3 coding DNA: TGTGCCAGCAGCTTAGGTCAAACAGATACGCAGTATTTT. It translates to CASSLGQTDTQYF.